This is a list of T cell receptor beta chains from one sample in a study of PD-1 blockade in classical Hodgkin lymphoma. The protocol was immunoSEQ multiplex PCR, while the TCRdb copy is restricted to in-frame clones and leaves out a portion. Of tens of thousands of clones in the sample, 85% to 95% were seen once. The specimen sequenced was peripheral blood mononuclear cells (PBMCs). The receptor source for this set is a human donor with classical Hodgkin lymphoma. Each CDR3 is given with its conserved first and last residue. D genes are given only for firm matches.

>TRBJ1-6|TRBD1|TRBV7-2
CASRWDTGGSPLHF
TGTGCCAGCAGATGGGACACAGGGGGGTCACCCCTCCACTTT
>TRBJ2-1|TRBD1|TRBV9
CASSRKTGGSTYNEQFF
TGTGCCAGCAGCAGAAAGACAGGGGGATCCACCTACAATGAGCAGTTCTTC
>TRBJ2-7|-|TRBV5-1
CASSATTASYEQYF
TGCGCCAGCAGCGCGACGACAGCCTCCTACGAGCAGTACTTC
>TRBJ1-2|-|TRBV4-3
CASSQVAGADGYTF
TGCGCCAGCAGCCAAGTAGCCGGGGCGGATGGCTACACCTTC
>TRBJ2-7|TRBD2|TRBV19
CASSPGTNSYEQYF
TGTGCCAGTAGCCCCGGGACTAACTCCTACGAGCAGTACTTC
>TRBJ1-2|-|TRBV28
CASRETGRWDNGYTF
TGTGCCAGCAGGGAGACGGGAAGATGGGATAATGGCTACACCTTC
>TRBJ2-6|-|TRBV5-4
CASHRSGANVLTF
TGTGCCAGCCACCGCTCTGGGGCCAACGTCCTGACTTTC
>TRBJ2-7|-|TRBV18
CASSPTGSSYEQYF
TGTGCCAGCTCACCAACAGGGAGCTCCTACGAGCAGTACTTC
>TRBJ2-6|-|TRBV7-6
CASSSTGSGANVLTF
TGTGCCAGCAGCTCAACGGGGTCTGGGGCCAACGTCCTGACTTTC
>TRBJ1-2|TRBD1|TRBV18
CASWNTGDGYTF
TGTGCCAGCTGGAACACAGGGGACGGCTACACCTTC